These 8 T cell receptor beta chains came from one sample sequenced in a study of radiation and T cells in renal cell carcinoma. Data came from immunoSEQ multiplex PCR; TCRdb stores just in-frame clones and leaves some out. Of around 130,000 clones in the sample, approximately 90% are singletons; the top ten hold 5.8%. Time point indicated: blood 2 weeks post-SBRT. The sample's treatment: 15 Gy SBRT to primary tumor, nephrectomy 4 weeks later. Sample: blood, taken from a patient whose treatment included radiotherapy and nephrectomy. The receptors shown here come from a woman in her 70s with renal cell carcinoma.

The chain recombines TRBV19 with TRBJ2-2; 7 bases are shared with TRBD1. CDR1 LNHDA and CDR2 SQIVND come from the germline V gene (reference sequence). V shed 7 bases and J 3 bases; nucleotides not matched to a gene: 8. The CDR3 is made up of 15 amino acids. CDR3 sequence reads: CASISRGSYTGELFF. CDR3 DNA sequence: TGTGCCAGTATTAGCAGGGGGTCGTACACCGGGGAGCTGTTTTTT. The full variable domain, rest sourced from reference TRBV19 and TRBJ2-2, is DGGITQSPKYLFRKEGQNVTLSCEQNLNHDAMYWYRQDPGQGLRLIYYSQIVNDFQKGDIAEGYSVSREKKESFPLTVTSAQKNPTAFYLCASISRGSYTGELFFGEGSRLTVL.

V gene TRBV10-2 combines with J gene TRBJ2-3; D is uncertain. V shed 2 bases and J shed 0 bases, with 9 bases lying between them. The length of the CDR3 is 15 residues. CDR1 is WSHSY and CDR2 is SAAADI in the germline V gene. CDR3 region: CASSEGLASTDTQYF. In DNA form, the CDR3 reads TGCGCCAGCAGTGAGGGGCTTGCTAGCACAGATACGCAGTATTTT.

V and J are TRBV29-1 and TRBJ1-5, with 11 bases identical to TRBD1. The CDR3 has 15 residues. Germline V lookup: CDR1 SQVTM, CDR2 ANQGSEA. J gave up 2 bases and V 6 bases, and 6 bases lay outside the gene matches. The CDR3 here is CSVQDRGRGNQPQHF. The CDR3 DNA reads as TGCAGCGTCCAGGACAGGGGGCGCGGCAATCAGCCCCAGCATTTT.

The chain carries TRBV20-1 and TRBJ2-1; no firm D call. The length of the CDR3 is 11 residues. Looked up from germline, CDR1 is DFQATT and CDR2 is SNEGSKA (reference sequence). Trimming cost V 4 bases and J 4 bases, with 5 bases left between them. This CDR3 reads CSAIEYNEQFF. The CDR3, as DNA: TGCAGTGCTATAGAGTACAATGAGCAGTTCTTC.

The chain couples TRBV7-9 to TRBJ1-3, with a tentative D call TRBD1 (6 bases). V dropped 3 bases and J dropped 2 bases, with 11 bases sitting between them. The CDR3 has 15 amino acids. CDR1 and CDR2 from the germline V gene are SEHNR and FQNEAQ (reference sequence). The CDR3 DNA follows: TGTGCCAGCAGCTTTGGGGCAGGGGCTGGAAACACCATATATTTT. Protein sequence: CASSFGAGAGNTIYF.

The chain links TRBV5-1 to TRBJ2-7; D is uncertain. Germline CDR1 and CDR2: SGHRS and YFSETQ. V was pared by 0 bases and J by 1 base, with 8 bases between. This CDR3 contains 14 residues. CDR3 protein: CASSLELRSYEQYF. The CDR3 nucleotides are TGCGCCAGCAGCTTGGAGTTGAGGTCCTACGAGCAGTACTTC.

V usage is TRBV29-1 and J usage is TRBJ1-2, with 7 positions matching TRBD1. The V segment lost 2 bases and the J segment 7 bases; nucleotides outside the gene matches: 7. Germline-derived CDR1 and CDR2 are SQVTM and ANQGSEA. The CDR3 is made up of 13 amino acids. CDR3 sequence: CSVERQGLGGYTF. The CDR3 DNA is TGCAGCGTTGAAAGACAGGGACTCGGTGGCTACACCTTC.

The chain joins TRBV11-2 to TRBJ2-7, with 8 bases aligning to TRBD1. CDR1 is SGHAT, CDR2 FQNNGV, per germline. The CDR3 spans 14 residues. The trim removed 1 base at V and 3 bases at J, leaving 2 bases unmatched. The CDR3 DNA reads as TGTGCCAGCAGCTTAGGGGGGACAGGCTACGAGCAGTACTTC. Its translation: CASSLGGTGYEQYF.